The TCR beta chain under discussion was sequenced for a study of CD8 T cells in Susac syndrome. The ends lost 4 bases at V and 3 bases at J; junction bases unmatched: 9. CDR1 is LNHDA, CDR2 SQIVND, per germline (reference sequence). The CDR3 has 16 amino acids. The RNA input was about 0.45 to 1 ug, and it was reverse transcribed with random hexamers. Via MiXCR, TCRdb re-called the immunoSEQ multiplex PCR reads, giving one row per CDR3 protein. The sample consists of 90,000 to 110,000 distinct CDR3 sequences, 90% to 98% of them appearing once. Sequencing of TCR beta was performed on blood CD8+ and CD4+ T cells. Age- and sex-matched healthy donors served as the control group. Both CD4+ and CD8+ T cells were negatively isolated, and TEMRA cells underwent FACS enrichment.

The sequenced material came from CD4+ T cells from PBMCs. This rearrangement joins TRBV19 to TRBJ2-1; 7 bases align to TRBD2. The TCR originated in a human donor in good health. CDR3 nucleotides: TGTGCCAGTAGTACCCAGGGAGGGGCCCTCTACAATGAGCAGTTCTTC. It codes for CASSTQGGALYNEQFF.